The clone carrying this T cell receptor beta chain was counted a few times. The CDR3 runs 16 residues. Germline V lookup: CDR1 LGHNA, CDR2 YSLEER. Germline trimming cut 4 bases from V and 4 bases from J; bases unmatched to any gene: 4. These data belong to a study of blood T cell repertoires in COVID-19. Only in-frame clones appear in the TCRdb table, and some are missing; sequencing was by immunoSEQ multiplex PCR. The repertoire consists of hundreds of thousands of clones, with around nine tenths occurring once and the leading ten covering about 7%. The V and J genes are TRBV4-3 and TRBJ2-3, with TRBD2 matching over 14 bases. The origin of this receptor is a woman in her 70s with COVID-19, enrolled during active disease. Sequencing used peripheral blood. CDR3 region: CASSRRLAGGPDTQYF. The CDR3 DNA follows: TGCGCCAGCAGCCGCCGACTAGCGGGGGGGCCAGATACGCAGTATTTT.